This TCR beta chain was recorded in a study of memory CD4+ T cells and cytomegalovirus serostatus. The sort gate was single viable CD3+CD4+CD8-CD45RO+ cells for memory CD4+ T cells. Original data processing: Out-of-frame sequences were removed, leaving 2 million to 2.5 million distinct TCRbeta sequences. The method was immunoSEQ multiplex PCR; TCRdb's version includes in-frame clones alone and lacks a portion of them. That table is the source of V, J and clone size, and D and trimming were worked out from the DNA. The sample lists around 63,000 clones; about 76% were seen once. Looked up from germline, CDR1 is MDHEN and CDR2 is SYDVKM. Trimming took 8 bases from V and 0 from J; bases not matched to a gene: 9. The length of the CDR3 is 18 residues.

J is TRBJ2-5 and V is TRBV28; TRBD2 agrees at 16 bases. Sequencing was performed on memory CD4+ T cells from blood. This receptor was obtained from an adult in good health and CMV-seropositive. CDR3 region: CASSGTSGRDTYQETQYF. In nucleotides, the CDR3 is TGTGCCAGCTCTGGGACTAGCGGGAGGGATACGTACCAAGAGACCCAGTACTTC.